This T cell receptor beta chain was observed in a study of blood T cells in healthy people across ages. Drawing of peripheral blood yielded 7.5 to 10 milliliters from each donor. V trimming: 2 bases; J trimming: 0 bases; junction bases outside the gene matches: 2. Per the germline V gene, CDR1 is MNHEY and CDR2 is SVGAGI. The length of the CDR3 is 17 residues. Study-wide findings and caveats: Higher diversity and more naive CD4+ cells were features of long-lived donors, compared to aged donors. Researchers said unsorted PBMCs prevented a conclusive naive versus antigen-experienced comparison.

Then a second PCR, running roughly 7 to 12 cycles, was carried out with a sample-barcoded 5' primer and a J-beta primer mix. Template switching added a 12-random-nucleotide identifier to every cDNA molecule. TCRdb fed the 5' RACE reads into MiXCR, producing one record per CDR3 protein. The table records about 670,000 distinct CDR3 sequences, approximately 40% of them present only once. This clonotype was recorded a few times. Its antigen remains unknown. The sequencing input was blood. The receptor comes from a man older than 75 in good health. The chain employs TRBV6-5 and TRBJ2-3; 13 nucleotides align to TRBD2. The CDR3, as DNA: TGTGCCAGCAGTTACCGGGGACTAGCGGGGAGCACAGATACGCAGTATTTT. This translates into CASSYRGLAGSTDTQYF.